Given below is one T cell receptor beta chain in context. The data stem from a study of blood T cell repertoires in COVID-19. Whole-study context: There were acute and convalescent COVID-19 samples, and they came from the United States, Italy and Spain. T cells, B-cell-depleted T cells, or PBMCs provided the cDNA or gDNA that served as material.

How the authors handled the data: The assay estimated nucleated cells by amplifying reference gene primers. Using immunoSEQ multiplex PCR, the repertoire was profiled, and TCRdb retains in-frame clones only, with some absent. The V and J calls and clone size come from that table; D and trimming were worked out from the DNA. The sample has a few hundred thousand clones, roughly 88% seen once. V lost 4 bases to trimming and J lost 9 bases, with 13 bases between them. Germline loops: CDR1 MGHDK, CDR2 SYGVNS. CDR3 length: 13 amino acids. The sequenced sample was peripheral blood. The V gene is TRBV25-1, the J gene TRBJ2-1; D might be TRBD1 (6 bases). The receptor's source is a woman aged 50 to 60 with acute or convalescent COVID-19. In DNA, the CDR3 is TGTGCCAGCAGTGTTTCAGGGGTTGGTGAGCAGTTCTTC. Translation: CASSVSGVGEQFF.